This T cell receptor beta chain was captured by sequencing in a study of blood T cell repertoires in COVID-19. Overall study: Italy, Spain and the United States were the sources of the convalescent and acute COVID-19 samples. Nucleic acid was either cDNA or gDNA, and it came from T cells, B-cell-depleted T cells, or PBMCs.

Source study methods: Amplification of reference gene primers provided the estimated nucleated cell counts. Generated by immunoSEQ multiplex PCR, the TCRdb table keeps only in-frame clones and is missing some. V, J and clone size reflect that table, while D and trimming were determined from the DNA. The repertoire holds 140,000 or so clones, with 84% as singletons. Sample: peripheral blood. The source of this sequence is a human donor in a cohort sampled during active COVID-19.

The CDR3 DNA sequence: TGTGCCAGCAGCTCCCGACAGACGATGAACACTGAAGCTTTCTTT. Protein product: CASSSRQTMNTEAFF. The chain links TRBV6-2 or TRBV6-3 to TRBJ1-1; maybe TRBD1 (5 bases). Germline CDR1 reads MNHEY; CDR2 reads SVGEGT. Between the trimmed V and J ends, which lost 6 bases and 0 bases, there was a span of 14 bases. The CDR3 covers 15 residues.